A single TCR beta chain is shown here with its context. The antigen it recognizes is unknown. Base qualities are not recorded, but no much larger clone differs from it by a single base. What the time point label conveys for this sample: pre-transplant. Thawed unstimulated PBMCs were stained for CD3, CD4 and CD8 and FACS-sorted into CD3+CD4+ and CD3+CD8+ populations. Randomization to immunosuppression withdrawal applied to every one of the 8 studied subjects. The Qiagen DNeasy Blood and Tissue Kit was used to isolate genomic DNA. The record originates from a study of T cell clones after liver transplantation (dated by TCRdb to the late 2010s). With regard to the full study: Samples were obtained from ITN030ST, a randomized trial in which withdrawal of immunosuppression was attempted within 2 years of liver transplantation. After a pre-transplant mixed lymphocyte reaction, TCRbeta sequencing was used to pinpoint donor-reactive T cell clones, which were subsequently tracked in post-transplant blood. Third party-reactive TCRbeta sequences were also identified from pre-transplant MLRs to serve as an antigen-independent comparator for donor-reactive sequences. Of the eight recipients, a few were HCV-positive, while the remaining recipients had been transplanted for non-autoimmune, non-viral indications. Subjects received no induction therapy and standard immunosuppression until randomization at 12-24 months post-transplant. Tolerance was defined as complete withdrawal of immunosuppression for at least one year without a rise in liver enzymes beyond twice the upper limit of normal. Blood samples were collected pre-transplant, then pre-randomization ahead of withdrawal, and finally post-randomization once withdrawal had either been completed or failed. A cohort of 8 liver transplant recipients was studied, of whom 3 were classified as tolerant and 5 as non-tolerant.

Overall study results and their limits: Without allograft tissue specimens, donor-reactive T cells may have migrated into the graft rather than being deleted. In two subjects, low numbers of available donor cells limited the measurable donor-reactive repertoire. Donor-reactive sequences declined more than third party-reactive ones, suggesting partial antigen-specific deletion unrelated to withdrawal success. When repertoire turnover was taken into account, detection of donor-reactive sequences was significantly reduced in 7 of 8 subjects for CD4 and in 8 of 8 subjects for CD8. In 5 of 8 subjects, circulating donor-reactive CD4 TCRbeta sequences decreased significantly after transplant, regardless of tolerance or HCV status. The conclusions were preliminary, being limited by small, heterogeneous patient numbers and by non-standardized post-transplant time points.

Frozen genomic DNA underwent high-throughput TCRbeta CDR3 sequencing by immunoSEQ, including PCR amplification, mapping, bias correction and internal controls. Concerning the study's data processing: Only productive rearrangements were retained, and each unique TCRbeta sequence was defined by its CDR3 nucleotide sequence together with its V and J gene. For a sequence to be called donor-reactive, it needed a frequency of at least 0.01% and at least 5-fold expansion in CFSE-low cells compared with unstimulated pre-transplant cells. Minimum frequency thresholds were set for each subject on the basis of the unstimulated sample with the lowest template count, so that a detection power of at least 90% was ensured. Repertoire turnover was measured by Jensen-Shannon divergence between the top 1000 TCRbeta sequences post- and pre-transplant. Two-sided Fisher's exact tests were used to test for changes in how often donor-reactive sequences were detected. TCRdb provides this immuneACCESS table in a form limited to in-frame rearrangements. Some clones are lacking; in checked studies, under half of them reflect an unresolved V gene, and why the rest are absent is not known. The V and J calls and clone size are taken from that table; D and trimming were inferred from the DNA. Within this sample are around 60,000 clones, with 71% of them counted one time only. The ten largest make up roughly 15% of the sample.

Inclusive of the bounding cysteine and phenylalanine, the CDR3 is 15 residues long. Of the read, only the CDR3 DNA is kept; its 45 bases are in frame from base 1. For CDR1 and CDR2, the germline V gene lists SGDLS and YYNGEE. V loses 4 bases at its end and J loses 8 bases; junction bases beyond the gene matches: 8. The sequencing used CD4+ T cells from blood, collected before liver transplant. This chain is built from TRBV9 and TRBJ1-6, and TRBD1 aligns with 8 junction nucleotides. This clonotype originated in a human donor who received a liver transplant. The CDR3 sequence is CASSPGQGKDSPLHF. The nucleotide sequence reads TGTGCCAGCAGCCCTGGACAGGGAAAGGATTCACCCCTCCACTTT.